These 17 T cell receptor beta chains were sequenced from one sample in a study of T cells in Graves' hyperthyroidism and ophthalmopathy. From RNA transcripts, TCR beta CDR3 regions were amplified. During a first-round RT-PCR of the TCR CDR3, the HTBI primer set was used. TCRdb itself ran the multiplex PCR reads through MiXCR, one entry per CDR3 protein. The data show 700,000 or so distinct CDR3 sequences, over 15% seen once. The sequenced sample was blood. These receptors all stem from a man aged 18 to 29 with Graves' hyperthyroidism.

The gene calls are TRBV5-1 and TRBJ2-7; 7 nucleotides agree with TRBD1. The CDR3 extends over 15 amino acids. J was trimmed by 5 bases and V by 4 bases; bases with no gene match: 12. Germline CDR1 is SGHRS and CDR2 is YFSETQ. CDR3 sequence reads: CASSHTQDRINEQYF. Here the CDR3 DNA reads TGCGCCAGCAGCCATACCCAGGACAGGATAAACGAGCAGTACTTC.

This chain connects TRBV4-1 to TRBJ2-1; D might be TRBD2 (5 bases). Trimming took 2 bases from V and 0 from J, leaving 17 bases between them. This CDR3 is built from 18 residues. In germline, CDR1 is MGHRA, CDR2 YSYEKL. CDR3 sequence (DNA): TGCGCCAGCAGCCAACCGATCGATGCAGCGGTCTCCTACAATGAGCAGTTCTTC. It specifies CASSQPIDAAVSYNEQFF.

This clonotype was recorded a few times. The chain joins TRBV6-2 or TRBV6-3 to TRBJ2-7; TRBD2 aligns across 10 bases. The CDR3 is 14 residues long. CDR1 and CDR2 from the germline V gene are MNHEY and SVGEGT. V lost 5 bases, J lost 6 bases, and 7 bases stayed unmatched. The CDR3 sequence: CASSPGTSAVEQYF. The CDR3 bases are TGTGCCAGCAGTCCCGGGACTAGCGCCGTCGAGCAGTACTTC.

CDR3 bases: TGTGCCTGGTGCAACAGGGAGGGTTTCAGTGAGACTGAAGCTTTCTTT. It is translated as CAWCNREGFSETEAFF. This rearrangement joins TRBV30 to TRBJ1-1; the D gene is possibly TRBD1 (6 bases). Germline V CDR1 and CDR2: GTSNPN, SVGIG (reference sequence). V gave up 5 bases and J gave up 5 bases, with 24 bases separating them. The CDR3 extends over 16 amino acids.

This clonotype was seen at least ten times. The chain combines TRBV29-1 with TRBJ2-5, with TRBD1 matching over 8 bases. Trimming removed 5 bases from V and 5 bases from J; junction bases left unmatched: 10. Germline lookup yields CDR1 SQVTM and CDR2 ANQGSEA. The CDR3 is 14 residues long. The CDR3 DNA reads TGCAGCGTTAGAGACAGGGGACGGTTGGAGACCCAGTACTTC. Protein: CSVRDRGRLETQYF.

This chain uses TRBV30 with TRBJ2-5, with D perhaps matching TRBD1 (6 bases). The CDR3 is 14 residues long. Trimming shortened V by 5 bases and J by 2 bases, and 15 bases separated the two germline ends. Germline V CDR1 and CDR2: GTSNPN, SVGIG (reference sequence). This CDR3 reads CAWYEQGLQETQYF. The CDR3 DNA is TGTGCCTGGTACGAACAGGGCCTGCAAGAGACCCAGTACTTC.

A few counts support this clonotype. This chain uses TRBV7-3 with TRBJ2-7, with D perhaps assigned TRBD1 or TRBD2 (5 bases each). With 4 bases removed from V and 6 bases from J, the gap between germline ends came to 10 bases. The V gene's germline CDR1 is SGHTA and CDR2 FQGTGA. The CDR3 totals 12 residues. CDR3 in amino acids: CASSYDSGEQYF. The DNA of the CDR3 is TGTGCCAGCAGCTATGACAGCGGCGAGCAGTACTTC.

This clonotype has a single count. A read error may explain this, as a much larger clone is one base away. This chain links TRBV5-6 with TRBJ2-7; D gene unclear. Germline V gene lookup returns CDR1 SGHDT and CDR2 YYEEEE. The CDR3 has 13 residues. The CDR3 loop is CASSDGGLYEQCF. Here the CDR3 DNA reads TGTGCCAGCAGCGACGGTGGGCTTTACGAGCAGTGCTTC.

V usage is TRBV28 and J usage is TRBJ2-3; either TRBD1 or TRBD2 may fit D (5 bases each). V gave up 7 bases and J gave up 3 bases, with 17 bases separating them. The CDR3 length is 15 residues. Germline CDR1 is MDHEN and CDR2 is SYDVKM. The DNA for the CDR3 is TGTGCCAGCATTCCCGGGATCAGGGTTACAGATACGCAGTATTTT. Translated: CASIPGIRVTDTQYF.

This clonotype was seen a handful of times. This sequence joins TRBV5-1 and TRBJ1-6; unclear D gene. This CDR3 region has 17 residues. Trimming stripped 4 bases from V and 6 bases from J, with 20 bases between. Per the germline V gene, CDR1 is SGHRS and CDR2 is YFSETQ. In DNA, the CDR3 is TGCGCCAGCAGCCCCCGGCCACAGAAGGAGGGTAATTCACCCCTCCACTTT. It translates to CASSPRPQKEGNSPLHF.

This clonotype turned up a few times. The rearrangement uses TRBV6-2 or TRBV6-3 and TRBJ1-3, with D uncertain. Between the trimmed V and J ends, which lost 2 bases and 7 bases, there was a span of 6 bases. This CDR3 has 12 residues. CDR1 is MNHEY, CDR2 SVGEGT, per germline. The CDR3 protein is CASSYESNTIYF. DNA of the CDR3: TGTGCCAGCAGTTACGAATCCAACACCATATATTTT.

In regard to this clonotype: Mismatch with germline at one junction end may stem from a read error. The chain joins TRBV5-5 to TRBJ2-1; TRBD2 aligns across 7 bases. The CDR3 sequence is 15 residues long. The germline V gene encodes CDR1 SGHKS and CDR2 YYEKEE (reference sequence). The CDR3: CAGSLVTAGNNEQFF. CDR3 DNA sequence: TGTGCCGGCAGCTTGGTTACAGCGGGAAACAATGAGCAGTTCTTC.

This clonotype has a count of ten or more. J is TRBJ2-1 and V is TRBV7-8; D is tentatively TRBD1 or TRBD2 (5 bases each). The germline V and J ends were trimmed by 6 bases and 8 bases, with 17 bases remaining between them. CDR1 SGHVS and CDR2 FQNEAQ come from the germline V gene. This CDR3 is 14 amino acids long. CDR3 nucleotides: TGTGCCAGCAGGAAAACTAGGGGCAGGGATGAGCAGTTCTTC. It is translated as CASRKTRGRDEQFF.

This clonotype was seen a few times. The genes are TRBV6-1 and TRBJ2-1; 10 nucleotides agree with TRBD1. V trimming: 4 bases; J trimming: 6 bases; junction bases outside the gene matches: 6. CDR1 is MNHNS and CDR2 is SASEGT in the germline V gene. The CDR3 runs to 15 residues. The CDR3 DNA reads TGTGCCAGCAGTGTAAGACAGGGGGCCGGCAATGAGCAGTTCTTC. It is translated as CASSVRQGAGNEQFF.

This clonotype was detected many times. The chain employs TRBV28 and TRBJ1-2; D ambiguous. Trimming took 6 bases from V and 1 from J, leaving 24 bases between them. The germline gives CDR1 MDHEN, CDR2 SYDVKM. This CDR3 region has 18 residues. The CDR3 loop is CASSPGLTITAYNYGYTF. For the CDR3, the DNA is TGTGCCAGCAGCCCCGGATTGACCATAACCGCCTATAACTATGGCTACACCTTC.

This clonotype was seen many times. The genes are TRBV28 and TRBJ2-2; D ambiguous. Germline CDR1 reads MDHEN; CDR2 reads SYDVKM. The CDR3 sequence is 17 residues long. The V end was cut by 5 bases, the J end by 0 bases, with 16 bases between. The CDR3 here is CASSPIDENPNTGELFF. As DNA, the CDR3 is TGTGCCAGCAGTCCCATCGACGAAAACCCGAACACCGGGGAGCTGTTTTTT.

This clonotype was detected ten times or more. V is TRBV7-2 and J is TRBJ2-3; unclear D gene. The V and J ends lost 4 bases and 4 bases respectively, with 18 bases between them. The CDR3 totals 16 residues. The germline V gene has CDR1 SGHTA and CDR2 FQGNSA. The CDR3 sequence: CASSSGSLELADTQYF. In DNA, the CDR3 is TGTGCCAGCAGCTCCGGGTCGCTGGAGTTGGCAGATACGCAGTATTTT. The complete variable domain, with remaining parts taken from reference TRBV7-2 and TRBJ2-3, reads GAGVSQSPSNKVTEKGKDVELRCDPISGHTALYWYRQSLGQGLEFLIYFQGNSAPDKSGLPSDRFSAERTGGSVSTLTIQRTQQEDSAVYLCASSSGSLELADTQYFGPGTRLTVL.